The rows below give T cell receptor beta chains drawn from one sample of a study of T cells in Graves' hyperthyroidism and ophthalmopathy. TCRdb itself ran the multiplex PCR reads through MiXCR, one entry per CDR3 protein. This sample yields roughly 45,000 distinct CDR3 sequences, of which about half are seen a single time; roughly a third belongs to the top ten. The specimen was peripheral blood or thyroid tissue (not recorded which). The receptor set was obtained from a woman between 45 and 65 years old with Graves' hyperthyroidism. CDR3s include the opening cysteine and the closing phenylalanine or tryptophan. A D gene is named only where the DNA matches it firmly.

D gene: NA; J gene: TRBJ2-6; V gene: TRBV9; CDR3 protein: CASSLRAAGANVLTF
D gene: NA; J gene: TRBJ1-5; V gene: TRBV6-6; CDR3 protein: CASSHGDNQHF
D gene: TRBD1; J gene: TRBJ1-5; V gene: TRBV20-1; CDR3 protein: CSAKQGPQRF
D gene: TRBD2; J gene: TRBJ2-5; V gene: TRBV20-1; CDR3 protein: CSASGLAGAQETQYF
D gene: TRBD1; J gene: TRBJ2-6; V gene: TRBV19; CDR3 protein: CASSISRTGLNAGASVLTF
D gene: TRBD1; J gene: TRBJ2-6; V gene: TRBV9; CDR3 protein: CASSGGPGQGSGANVLTF
D gene: TRBD1; J gene: TRBJ1-1; V gene: TRBV24-1; CDR3 protein: CATSDPRQGSEAFF
D gene: NA; J gene: TRBJ2-2; V gene: TRBV4-1; CDR3 protein: CASSQVPGTVTGELFF
D gene: TRBD2; J gene: TRBJ2-7; V gene: TRBV6-2/TRBV6-3; CDR3 protein: CASSYDLAGGYYEQYF
D gene: NA; J gene: TRBJ1-4; V gene: TRBV29-1; CDR3 protein: CSVDSPSGEKLFF
D gene: NA; J gene: TRBJ1-1; V gene: TRBV7-2; CDR3 protein: CASSRTSMNTEAFF
D gene: NA; J gene: TRBJ2-6; V gene: TRBV9; CDR3 protein: CASSVVGRSGANVLTF
D gene: NA; J gene: TRBJ1-2; V gene: TRBV20-1; CDR3 protein: CSARDQKTAYGYTF
D gene: TRBD2; J gene: TRBJ2-6; V gene: TRBV20-1; CDR3 protein: CSAMTSGRASGANVLTF
D gene: NA; J gene: TRBJ1-2; V gene: TRBV29-1; CDR3 protein: CSVGQIYGYTF
D gene: NA; J gene: TRBJ1-5; V gene: TRBV10-3; CDR3 protein: CAISESSGGSNQPQHF
D gene: NA; J gene: TRBJ2-7; V gene: TRBV9; CDR3 protein: CASSPTFGGARYEQYF
D gene: NA; J gene: TRBJ1-1; V gene: TRBV7-3; CDR3 protein: CASRRGGTTEAFF
D gene: NA; J gene: TRBJ1-1; V gene: TRBV7-8; CDR3 protein: CASSLGGLAYEQYFGPEAFF
D gene: NA; J gene: TRBJ1-2; V gene: TRBV20-1; CDR3 protein: CSAQTAAYGYTF
D gene: NA; J gene: TRBJ2-3; V gene: TRBV11-2; CDR3 protein: CASSLGDTQYF
D gene: TRBD1; J gene: TRBJ2-7; V gene: TRBV20-1; CDR3 protein: CSAKDTGDNSYEQYF
D gene: NA; J gene: TRBJ1-3; V gene: TRBV7-9; CDR3 protein: CASREVTGNTIYF
D gene: TRBD1; J gene: TRBJ1-6; V gene: TRBV10-3; CDR3 protein: CAIRAAGGSPLHF
D gene: TRBD2; J gene: TRBJ2-7; V gene: TRBV5-5; CDR3 protein: CASSLLAGNYYEQYF
D gene: TRBD1; J gene: TRBJ2-7; V gene: TRBV6-1; CDR3 protein: CASSETGGHYEQYF
D gene: NA; J gene: TRBJ1-6; V gene: TRBV25-1; CDR3 protein: CASSAREYSPLHF
D gene: NA; J gene: TRBJ2-2; V gene: TRBV7-3; CDR3 protein: CASSLWWPEELFF
D gene: NA; J gene: TRBJ2-5; V gene: TRBV9; CDR3 protein: CASSVAPGAGETQYF
D gene: NA; J gene: TRBJ1-1; V gene: TRBV5-8; CDR3 protein: CANSWNRDTEAFF
D gene: NA; J gene: TRBJ1-2; V gene: TRBV7-9; CDR3 protein: CASSLDWGYEFTF
D gene: TRBD1; J gene: TRBJ1-1; V gene: TRBV29-1; CDR3 protein: CSVDRDTEAFF
D gene: NA; J gene: TRBJ2-3; V gene: TRBV10-1; CDR3 protein: CASSEAPTDTQYF
D gene: NA; J gene: TRBJ2-5; V gene: TRBV28; CDR3 protein: CASSFARGQETQYF
D gene: NA; J gene: TRBJ2-7; V gene: TRBV14; CDR3 protein: CASSTQGAEQYF
D gene: TRBD2; J gene: TRBJ2-7; V gene: TRBV20-1; CDR3 protein: CSARGVLAGGPYEQYF